These 24 T cell receptor beta chains were sequenced from one sample in a study of blood T cell repertoires in COVID-19. Sequenced by immunoSEQ multiplex PCR; TCRdb stores in-frame clones only, minus some. The sample consists of roughly 250,000 clones, around 93% of them appearing once. The material sequenced was PBMCs or T cells enriched from blood (not recorded which). These receptors all come from a human donor in a cohort exposed to, infected with or recovered from COVID-19 (not recorded which). The donor label of this sample is uncertain.

This clone was recorded once. CDR3 amino acids: CASTGTGNTEAFF. The DNA of the CDR3 is TGTGCCAGCACCGGGACAGGGAACACTGAAGCTTTCTTT. V gene TRBV3-1 (or the pseudogene TRBV3-2) combines with J gene TRBJ1-1, with TRBD1 matching over 8 bases. V shed 7 bases and J 1 base; nucleotides not matched to a gene: 2. CDR1 is LGHDT, CDR2 YNNKEL, per germline (reference sequence). This CDR3 has 13 residues.

The chain carries TRBV6-5 and TRBJ1-2; no clear D gene. The ends were cut back, 5 bases at V and 4 bases at J, with 14 bases in the middle. The CDR3 is 14 residues long. Germline CDR1 reads MNHEY; CDR2 reads SVGAGI. The DNA for the CDR3 is TGTGCCAGCAGTCAATGGCCCGAGGTCTATGGCTACACCTTC. This translates into CASSQWPEVYGYTF.

J is TRBJ2-1 and V is TRBV27; 9 positions agree with TRBD1. J was trimmed by 4 bases and V by 5 bases; bases with no gene match: 3. The CDR3 is 14 residues long. CDR1 and CDR2 (germline): MNHEY, SMNVEV (reference sequence). The DNA for the CDR3 is TGTGCCAGCAGTCCGGGGACAGGGTACAATGAGCAGTTCTTC. Its translation: CASSPGTGYNEQFF.

The genes are TRBV11-2 and TRBJ1-1; the D is unclear. The length of the CDR3 is 14 residues. V gave up 0 bases and J gave up 4 bases, with 9 bases separating them. Germline V gene sequence: CDR1 SGHAT, CDR2 FQNNGV. CDR3 sequence reads: CASSLDDSITEAFF. The DNA of the CDR3 is TGTGCCAGCAGCTTAGACGACTCCATCACTGAAGCTTTCTTT.

This chain links TRBV4-2 with TRBJ2-3; no clear D. The CDR3 has 15 residues. V was pared by 0 bases and J by 7 bases, with 14 bases between. Germline assignment: CDR1 LGHNA and CDR2 YNFKEQ. This CDR3 is CASSQESQATYTQYF. CDR3 in DNA: TGTGCCAGCAGCCAAGAATCCCAGGCCACGTATACGCAGTATTTT.

The chain couples TRBV19 to TRBJ2-7, with a possible D match to TRBD2 (5 bases). V was clipped by 4 bases and J by 2 bases, with 12 bases between them. Germline CDR1 and CDR2: LNHDA and SQIVND (reference sequence). The CDR3 is made up of 14 amino acids. CDR3 bases: TGTGCCAGTAGTACTGGACTGGGTGCCTACGAGCAGTACTTC. Its translation is CASSTGLGAYEQYF.

This sequence joins TRBV9 and TRBJ1-3; D gene unclear. This CDR3 has 16 residues. From germline, CDR1 is SGDLS and CDR2 YYNGEE. Deletions cut 0 bases from V and 0 bases from J, with 10 bases between. CDR3 DNA sequence: TGTGCCAGCAGCGTAGATCCGTGGAGCTCTGGAAACACCATATATTTT. Encoded protein: CASSVDPWSSGNTIYF.

The chain links TRBV7-2 to TRBJ2-7; TRBD1 agrees at 9 bases. The CDR3 consists of 15 residues. Trimming took 5 bases from V and 3 from J; bases not matched to a gene: 8. Germline V lookup: CDR1 SGHTA, CDR2 FQGNSA. Here the CDR3 DNA reads TGTGCCAGCAGCAAGACGGTGGGACAGGGCTACGAGCAGTACTTC. It encodes CASSKTVGQGYEQYF.

The chain links TRBV7-9 to TRBJ1-4; 7 bases line up with TRBD1. This CDR3 region has 17 residues. Germline CDR1 is SEHNR and CDR2 is FQNEAQ (reference sequence). The trim removed 1 base at V and 4 bases at J, leaving 9 bases unmatched. The DNA for the CDR3 is TGTGCCAGCAGCTTAGGAAGGGGACAGCAGAGTAATGAAAAACTGTTTTTT. It specifies CASSLGRGQQSNEKLFF.

The J gene is TRBJ1-2, the V gene TRBV29-1, with 8 nucleotides matching TRBD1. The CDR3 is 15 residues long. The V gene's germline CDR1 is SQVTM and CDR2 ANQGSEA. Germline trimming cut 3 bases from V and 5 bases from J; bases unmatched to any gene: 11. The CDR3 DNA is TGCAGCGTTGATAAGACAGGGGAGGGAGGGTATGGCTACACCTTC. Protein sequence: CSVDKTGEGGYGYTF.

The chain uses TRBV18 and TRBJ2-3; 11 bases are a match to TRBD2. V lost 0 bases and J lost 6; bases outside the gene matches: 5. The CDR3 covers 16 residues. CDR1 and CDR2 from the germline V gene are KGHSH and LQKENI. The CDR3 DNA follows: TGTGCCAGCTCACCACCGATAGCGGGGGGGCCCGATACGCAGTATTTT. It specifies CASSPPIAGGPDTQYF.

The CDR3 nucleotides read TGTGCCAGCAGCTTAGCGAGAAGCGGGGTTATTGGACTGGGGGGAGGCGAAGAGACCCAGTACTTC. This translates into CASSLARSGVIGLGGGEETQYF. V usage is TRBV7-2 and J usage is TRBJ2-5; 7 bases line up with TRBD2. Looked up from germline, CDR1 is SGHTA and CDR2 is FQGNSA. With 0 bases clipped from V and 3 bases from J, the junction kept 25 bases outside the gene matches. The CDR3 spans 22 residues.

The chain joins TRBV4-1 to TRBJ1-1; D perhaps matches TRBD1 (6 bases). The V end lost 4 bases, the J end lost 4 bases, and 13 bases lay between the germline ends. CDR1 is MGHRA and CDR2 is YSYEKL in the germline V gene. The CDR3 consists of 14 residues. For the CDR3, the DNA is TGCGCCAGCAGCCCTGGGACAATTCTCACTGAAGCTTTCTTT. Its translation: CASSPGTILTEAFF.

The chain employs TRBV5-6 and TRBJ1-1; D gene ambiguous. This CDR3 has 13 amino acids. CDR1 is SGHDT and CDR2 is YYEEEE in the germline V gene. Trimming cost V 3 bases and J 7 bases, with 13 bases left between them. The CDR3 region is CASSWTRRLEAFF. The CDR3, as DNA: TGTGCCAGCAGCTGGACTAGGCGGCTTGAAGCTTTCTTT.

The chain employs TRBV2 and TRBJ1-2; D is perhaps TRBD1 (5 bases). The CDR3 covers 14 residues. Deletions cut 7 bases from V and 4 bases from J, with 16 bases between. The germline V gene encodes CDR1 SNHLY and CDR2 FYNNEI. CDR3 in amino acids: CASIPGHRSYGYTF. The CDR3 DNA reads TGTGCCAGCATCCCAGGCCACAGGAGCTATGGCTACACCTTC.

This chain uses TRBV27 with TRBJ1-1, with D possibly TRBD1 on 6 matching bases. The CDR3 is 14 amino acids. Germline loops: CDR1 MNHEY, CDR2 SMNVEV (reference sequence). The V gene lost 2 bases and the J gene lost 1 base, with 8 bases spanning the gap. DNA for the CDR3: TGTGCCAGCAGTTTAAGGGGGGGGAACACTGAAGCTTTCTTT. Encoded protein: CASSLRGGNTEAFF.

The chain combines TRBV6-2 or TRBV6-3 with TRBJ2-1; 15 bases align to TRBD2. This CDR3 region has 17 residues. CDR1 and CDR2 (germline): MNHEY, SVGEGT. The J segment lost 8 bases and the V segment lost 6 bases, leaving 11 bases of the junction unmatched. The CDR3 protein is CASSSRTSGGERYEQFF. The CDR3 DNA follows: TGTGCCAGCAGCTCCCGGACTAGCGGGGGGGAACGATATGAGCAGTTCTTC.

This chain joins TRBV7-3 and TRBJ2-1; weak D call: TRBD2 (5 bases). Per germline, CDR1 SGHTA and CDR2 FQGTGA. The V and J ends lost 5 bases and 0 bases respectively, with 11 bases between them. This CDR3 has 15 residues. CDR3 bases: TGTGCCAGCAGCAAGGACTTTAACTCCTACAATGAGCAGTTCTTC. As protein: CASSKDFNSYNEQFF.

This chain links TRBV7-2 with TRBJ2-7, with D perhaps matching TRBD2 (6 bases). Germline V gene sequence: CDR1 SGHTA, CDR2 FQGNSA. V was trimmed by 7 bases and J by 2 bases, leaving 18 bases between them. The CDR3 is 15 residues long. CDR3 coding DNA: TGTGCCAGCACCTCTCTCGGGGGATGGGCCTACGAGCAGTACTTC. This sequence encodes CASTSLGGWAYEQYF.

The rearrangement uses TRBV5-6 and TRBJ1-1, with TRBD1 as a possible D gene (5 bases). Trimming took 0 bases from V and 4 from J, leaving 10 bases between them. Germline CDR1 reads SGHDT; CDR2 reads YYEEEE. CDR3 length: 14 amino acids. This CDR3 is CASSLELQGTEAFF. The CDR3 bases are TGTGCCAGCAGCTTGGAATTGCAGGGCACTGAAGCTTTCTTT.

V gene TRBV13 combines with J gene TRBJ1-1; 8 positions match TRBD1. Germline V gene sequence: CDR1 PRHDT, CDR2 FYEKMQ (reference sequence). The CDR3 is made up of 14 amino acids. V was clipped by 2 bases and J by 5 bases; unmatched bases: 4. The CDR3 is CASSLTGGRTEAFF. The CDR3 bases are TGTGCCAGCAGCTTAACAGGGGGAAGGACTGAAGCTTTCTTT. Combining the CDR3 with reference TRBV13 and TRBJ1-1 gives the whole variable domain AAGVIQSPRHLIKEKRETATLKCYPIPRHDTVYWYQQGPGQDPQFLISFYEKMQSDKGSIPDRFSAQQFSDYHSELNMSSLELGDSALYFCASSLTGGRTEAFFGQGTRLTVV.

This chain connects TRBV19 to TRBJ1-3; D is perhaps TRBD1 (6 bases). Germline V lookup: CDR1 LNHDA, CDR2 SQIVND (reference sequence). The CDR3 spans 14 residues. V was trimmed by 7 bases and J by 2 bases, leaving 12 bases between them. CDR3 bases: TGTGCCAGTATCCAGGGGCAGGCTGGAAACACCATATATTTT. Residues: CASIQGQAGNTIYF.

This clone appeared a few times. This chain joins TRBV30 and TRBJ1-4; 7 bases are shared with TRBD1. The germline CDR1 and CDR2 sequences are GTSNPN and SVGIG (reference sequence). This CDR3 has 14 amino acids. The V and J ends lost 7 bases and 7 bases, in that order; junction bases with no gene match: 12. For the CDR3, the DNA is TGTGCCTCCGGGGCCCGGGACAGACCTGAAAAACTGTTTTTT. Its protein is CASGARDRPEKLFF.

The chain carries TRBV5-1 and TRBJ2-1; possible D gene TRBD2, 5 bases. Germline CDR1 and CDR2: SGHRS and YFSETQ. The CDR3 contains 15 residues. Trimming removed 2 bases at V and 8 bases at J, with 17 bases between. Written as DNA, the CDR3 is TGCGCCAGCAGCTTAGAGGACTCCCGTCGGGATGAGCAGTTCTTC. Its translation is CASSLEDSRRDEQFF.